The 21 T cell receptor beta chains presented below share a single source sample, sequenced in a study of identifying expanded T cells in peripheral blood (dated by TCRdb to the late 2010s). Library construction relied on the immunoSEQ multiplex PCR assay. TCRdb provides this immuneACCESS table in a form limited to in-frame rearrangements. Some clones are lacking; in checked studies, under half of them reflect an unresolved V gene, and why the rest are absent is not known. The sample table records 120,000 or so clones; around 84% of these occur just once. The ten largest clones add up to approximately 3% of the sample. Sequencing was done on a sample of blood. The receptor source for this set is a person between 18 and 75 years old in good health.

The chain couples TRBV19 to TRBJ2-7; possible D gene TRBD2, 6 bases. Germline V gives CDR1 LNHDA, CDR2 SQIVND (reference sequence). The CDR3 contains 18 residues. Trimming cost V 3 bases and J 2 bases, with 23 bases left between them. Here the CDR3 reads CASSIGSINLGRAYEQYF. CDR3 in DNA: TGTGCCAGTAGTATCGGGAGTATCAATTTGGGCAGAGCCTACGAGCAGTACTTC.

This chain uses TRBV27 with TRBJ1-6, with TRBD1 matching 8 bases. The CDR3 has 12 residues. Looked up from germline, CDR1 is MNHEY and CDR2 is SMNVEV (reference sequence). V lost 10 bases and J lost 6; bases outside the gene matches: 2. CDR3 DNA: TGTGCCATAGGACAGGGTAATTCACCCCTCCACTTT. It yields the protein CAIGQGNSPLHF.

The chain joins TRBV5-5 to TRBJ2-7; the D gene is possibly TRBD1 (6 bases). The germline V and J ends were trimmed by 1 base and 6 bases, with 8 bases remaining between them. The CDR3 has 12 amino acids. CDR1 SGHKS and CDR2 YYEKEE come from the germline V gene (reference sequence). CDR3 loop: CASSLWGREQYF. In DNA form, the CDR3 reads TGTGCCAGCAGCTTGTGGGGGCGCGAGCAGTACTTC.

This chain joins TRBV6-5 and TRBJ2-2; tentative D call: TRBD1 (5 bases). Per germline, CDR1 MNHEY and CDR2 SVGAGI. This CDR3 has 15 amino acids. The ends were cut back, 7 bases at V and 1 base at J, with 13 bases in the middle. This chain's CDR3 is CASTLTDLNTGELFF. CDR3 sequence (DNA): TGTGCCAGCACATTGACAGACCTGAACACCGGGGAGCTGTTTTTT.

This clone appeared a single time. The chain uses TRBV7-9 and TRBJ2-5, with D possibly TRBD2 on 7 matching bases. This CDR3 has 15 amino acids. V dropped 3 bases and J dropped 5 bases, with 16 bases sitting between them. Looked up from germline, CDR1 is SEHNR and CDR2 is FQNEAQ (reference sequence). This chain's CDR3 is CASSFQGTGGETQYF. The CDR3 DNA is TGTGCCAGCAGCTTTCAGGGGACGGGGGGCGAGACCCAGTACTTC. Filled out from reference TRBV7-9 and TRBJ2-5, the complete variable domain reads DTGVSQNPRHKITKRGQNVTFRCDPISEHNRLYWYRQTLGQGPEFLTYFQNEAQLEKSRLLSDRFSAERPKGSFSTLEIQRTEQGDSAMYLCASSFQGTGGETQYFGPGTRLLVL.

V and J are TRBV6-1 and TRBJ1-2, with 9 nucleotides matching TRBD1. Germline CDR1 and CDR2: MNHNS and SASEGT. With 0 bases clipped from V and 7 bases from J, the junction kept 6 bases outside the gene matches. This CDR3 is 15 amino acids long. The CDR3 DNA sequence: TGTGCCAGCAGTGAAGCATACAGGGGGCAGATTGGCTACACCTTC. Translating gives CASSEAYRGQIGYTF.

The chain joins TRBV7-2 to TRBJ1-2; D may be TRBD1 (6 bases). The germline V gene encodes CDR1 SGHTA and CDR2 FQGNSA. The CDR3 runs to 14 residues. Between the trimmed V and J ends, which lost 4 bases and 4 bases, there was a span of 13 bases. The CDR3 DNA is TGTGCCAGCAGCTATGACAGGCAGGGCTATGGCTACACCTTC. Translated, it gives CASSYDRQGYGYTF.

The V and J genes are TRBV9 and TRBJ1-6; the D gene is possibly TRBD1 (6 bases). The CDR3 is 15 amino acids. Trimming took 3 bases from V and 7 from J, leaving 14 bases between them. From germline, CDR1 is SGDLS and CDR2 YYNGEE. The CDR3 region is CASSDPGHRNSPLHF. DNA for the CDR3: TGTGCCAGCAGCGACCCGGGACACAGAAATTCACCCCTCCACTTT.

The chain has TRBV2 and TRBJ1-1; D gene unclear. There are 13 residues in the CDR3. Trimming removed 6 bases from V and 8 bases from J, with 16 bases in between. Germline CDR1 is SNHLY and CDR2 is FYNNEI. The CDR3 protein is CASRAGPRREAFF. In DNA form, the CDR3 reads TGTGCCAGCAGGGCAGGCCCTCGTCGAGAAGCTTTCTTT. The full variable domain, in which reference TRBV2 and TRBJ1-1 provide the parts outside the CDR3, is EPEVTQTPSHQVTQMGQEVILRCVPISNHLYFYWYRQILGQKVEFLVSFYNNEISEKSEIFDDQFSVERPDGSNFTLKIRSTKLEDSAMYFCASRAGPRREAFFGQGTRLTVV.

The chain employs TRBV5-1 and TRBJ1-1; 7 bases are shared with TRBD1. CDR1 SGHRS and CDR2 YFSETQ come from the germline V gene. Germline trimming cut 7 bases from V and 0 bases from J; bases unmatched to any gene: 6. CDR3 size: 14 residues. The CDR3 spells CASADRALNTEAFF. CDR3 nucleotide sequence: TGCGCCAGCGCCGACAGGGCTTTGAACACTGAAGCTTTCTTT.

This chain joins TRBV6-4 and TRBJ1-1; TRBD1 matches at 9 bases. This CDR3 is 16 amino acids long. The V and J ends lost 3 bases and 9 bases, in that order; junction bases with no gene match: 14. Germline V gene lookup returns CDR1 MRHNA and CDR2 SNTAGT. The CDR3 here is CASSEDPGQGSEKAFF. The CDR3 region has the DNA TGTGCCAGCAGTGAGGACCCGGGACAGGGCTCCGAAAAAGCTTTCTTT.

This chain links TRBV4-3 with TRBJ2-7, with D tentatively TRBD1 (5 bases). Between the trimmed V and J ends, which lost 1 base and 1 base, there was a span of 14 bases. The CDR3 sequence is 16 residues long. CDR1 is LGHNA and CDR2 is YSLEER in the germline V gene. This CDR3 is CASSQVLQASSYEQYF. In DNA, the CDR3 is TGCGCCAGCAGCCAAGTCTTACAGGCGTCTTCCTACGAGCAGTACTTC.

This sequence joins TRBV7-3 and TRBJ2-1; D is possibly TRBD1 (6 bases). There are 15 residues in the CDR3. Trimming left V 1 base short and J 3 bases short, with 10 bases between. Germline V gives CDR1 SGHTA, CDR2 FQGTGA. CDR3 nucleotides: TGTGCCAGCAGCTTAATAGGGGGAAACTACAATGAGCAGTTCTTC. Amino acids: CASSLIGGNYNEQFF.

The CDR3 DNA is TGCAGCGTTGAAGCGGGGGACAGGAGGTCTAGCACAGATACGCAGTATTTT. Residues: CSVEAGDRRSSTDTQYF. The chain employs TRBV29-1 and TRBJ2-3, with TRBD1 matching over 8 bases. J was trimmed by 0 bases and V by 1 base; bases with no gene match: 9. Germline V gives CDR1 SQVTM, CDR2 ANQGSEA. There are 17 residues in the CDR3.

The chain carries TRBV7-2 and TRBJ1-2, with D tentatively TRBD1 (5 bases). The length of the CDR3 is 15 residues. CDR1 is SGHTA, CDR2 FQGNSA, per germline. Trimming removed 4 bases from V and 8 bases from J, with 20 bases in between. CDR3 DNA sequence: TGTGCCAGCAGCTCGTACAACCAGGGAGTTCGAGGCTACACCTTC. Amino acids: CASSSYNQGVRGYTF.

This clone was seen only once. V is TRBV5-1 and J is TRBJ1-4; 9 nucleotides match TRBD1. This CDR3 comprises 14 residues. With V trimmed by 3 bases and J by 10 bases, 7 bases remained unmatched. CDR1 and CDR2 from the germline V gene are SGHRS and YFSETQ. The CDR3 sequence: CASSSGQGIGKLFF. As DNA, the CDR3 is TGCGCCAGCAGCTCTGGACAGGGGATCGGAAAACTGTTTTTT.

This chain joins TRBV6-6 and TRBJ1-2; possible D gene TRBD1, 6 bases. CDR1 and CDR2 (germline): MNHNY, SVGAGI (reference sequence). The length of the CDR3 is 13 residues. Trimming took 5 bases from V and 4 from J, leaving 11 bases between them. The CDR3 DNA sequence: TGTGCCAGCAGTACCCAGGGGTCCTATGGCTACACCTTC. Translated, it gives CASSTQGSYGYTF.

J is TRBJ1-5 and V is TRBV19; weak D call: TRBD1 (5 bases). Germline loops: CDR1 LNHDA, CDR2 SQIVND (reference sequence). V was clipped by 1 base and J by 6 bases, with 13 bases between them. This CDR3 region has 15 residues. The CDR3 nucleotides read TGTGCCAGTAGTATAGTGGGGGTCACGGGTCAGCCCCAGCATTTT. It specifies CASSIVGVTGQPQHF. Filled out from reference TRBV19 and TRBJ1-5, the complete variable domain reads DGGITQSPKYLFRKEGQNVTLSCEQNLNHDAMYWYRQDPGQGLRLIYYSQIVNDFQKGDIAEGYSVSREKKESFPLTVTSAQKNPTAFYLCASSIVGVTGQPQHFGDGTRLSIL.

The rearrangement links TRBV4-1 to TRBJ2-1, with 8 bases that match TRBD1. The CDR3 is 14 amino acids. CDR1 is MGHRA and CDR2 is YSYEKL in the germline V gene. V trimming: 6 bases; J trimming: 8 bases; junction bases outside the gene matches: 9. The CDR3 bases are TGCGCCAGCAGACAGACAGGGGCCTTGGATGAGCAGTTCTTC. As protein: CASRQTGALDEQFF.

The chain uses TRBV5-4 and TRBJ2-3; possible D gene TRBD2, 6 bases. CDR3 length equals 14 residues. V gave up 3 bases and J gave up 4 bases, with 12 bases separating them. The germline gives CDR1 SGHNT, CDR2 YYREEE (reference sequence). The CDR3 sequence is CASSSQGGADTQYF. CDR3 DNA: TGTGCCAGCAGCTCTCAAGGAGGGGCAGATACGCAGTATTTT.

The rearrangement joins TRBV19 to TRBJ1-6; D is possibly TRBD1 (6 bases). The V gene's germline CDR1 is LNHDA and CDR2 SQIVND (reference sequence). Trimming took 7 bases from V and 8 from J, leaving 15 bases between them. This CDR3 contains 14 residues. The CDR3 sequence: CASKAGGGDSPLHF. CDR3 bases: TGTGCCAGTAAAGCCGGGGGCGGGGATTCACCCCTCCACTTT.